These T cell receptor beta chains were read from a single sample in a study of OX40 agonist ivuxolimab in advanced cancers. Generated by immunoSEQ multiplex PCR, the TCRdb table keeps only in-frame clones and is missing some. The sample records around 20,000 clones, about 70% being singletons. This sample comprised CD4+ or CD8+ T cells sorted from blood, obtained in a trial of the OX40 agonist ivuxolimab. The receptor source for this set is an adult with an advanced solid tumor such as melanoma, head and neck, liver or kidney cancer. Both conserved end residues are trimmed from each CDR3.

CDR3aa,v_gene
ASSAVVGANTGELF,TRBV9
ASSYSIKGTEAF,TRBV6-5
ASTFGTGKGNTIY,TRBV11-3
ASSYSSDGNEQF,TRBV6-5
AWSQGVSYEQY,TRBV30
ASAGTSGTYEQY,TRBV27
ASSRNQPQH,TRBV7-6
ATSSDRFSGNTIY,TRBV15
ASSPKEGTSGLDTQY,TRBV9
ASSLGGGVPYEQY,TRBV7-9
ASSLEPGGDVNTEAF,TRBV11-2
ASSPRGVGRTIY,TRBV10-3
ASSQDKWVEQY,TRBV4-1
ASSQESSDTQY,TRBV4-1
ASSDRTGGSYEQY,TRBV7-6
ASSELAGGEDTQY,TRBV6-4
AWSVGGGEQY,TRBV30
ASSLSSSYEQY,TRBV28
ASSLVTGGEETQY,TRBV7-9
ASSFPDRGKIGELF,TRBV7-6
ASSYSGAVSTEAF,TRBV6-5
ASSSAVYQPQH,TRBV28
ASSYPLGEQY,TRBV6-6
ASSSRDSNYGYT,TRBV28
ASSPMTGAYEQY,TRBV6-6
ASSYGQAYEQY,TRBV27
ASSAPVGGNNEQF,TRBV9
ASSFGQGFSPLH,TRBV28
ASSLGTSGLSYNEQF,TRBV11-2
ASSEGSRGNIQY,TRBV7-2
ASSTDRGGNEKLF,TRBV19
ASSGGGQGDFYTDTQY,TRBV19
ASSSDRPYEQY,TRBV5-4
ASSLGASRNEQF,TRBV7-9
ASSLSRSPANTGELF,TRBV27
ASSSPLRGQSYNEQF,TRBV19
ASSMDGQGSGNTIY,TRBV19
ASSVGDNPEQY,TRBV9
ASSLHGTGGVRDQPQH,TRBV7-8
ASSLILQETQY,TRBV7-9
ASSLTSTKNIQY,TRBV7-9
ASSRTGGSTNNEQF,TRBV4-1